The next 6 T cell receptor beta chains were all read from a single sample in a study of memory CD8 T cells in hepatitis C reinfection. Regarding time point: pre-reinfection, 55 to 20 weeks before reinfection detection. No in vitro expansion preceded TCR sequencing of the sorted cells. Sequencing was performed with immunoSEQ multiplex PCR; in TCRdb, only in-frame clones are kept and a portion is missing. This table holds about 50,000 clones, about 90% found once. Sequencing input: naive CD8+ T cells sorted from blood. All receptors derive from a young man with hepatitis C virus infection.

This CDR3 reads CASRYGTGVDEQYV. The CDR3 nucleotides are TGTGCCAGCAGATACGGGACAGGGGTCGACGAGCAGTACGTC. The chain joins TRBV5-6 to TRBJ2-7, with 10 bases that match TRBD1. After removal of 5 bases from V and 5 bases from J, the junction contained 7 bases not matched to a gene. The CDR3 length is 14 residues. The germline gives CDR1 SGHDT, CDR2 YYEEEE.

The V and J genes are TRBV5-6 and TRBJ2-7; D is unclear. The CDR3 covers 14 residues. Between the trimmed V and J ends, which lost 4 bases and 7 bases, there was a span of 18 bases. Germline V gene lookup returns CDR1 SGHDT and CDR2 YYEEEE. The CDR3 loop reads CASSERLSLREQYF. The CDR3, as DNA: TGTGCCAGCAGCGAAAGATTAAGCCTACGGGAGCAGTACTTC.

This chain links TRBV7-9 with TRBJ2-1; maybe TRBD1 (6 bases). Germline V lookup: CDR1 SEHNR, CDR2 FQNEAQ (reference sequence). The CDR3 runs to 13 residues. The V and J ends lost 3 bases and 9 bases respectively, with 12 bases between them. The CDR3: CASSLTGIIEQFF. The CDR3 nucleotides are TGTGCCAGCAGCTTGACAGGTATCATTGAGCAGTTCTTC. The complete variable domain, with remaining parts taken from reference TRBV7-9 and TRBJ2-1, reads DTGVSQNPRHKITKRGQNVTFRCDPISEHNRLYWYRQTLGQGPEFLTYFQNEAQLEKSRLLSDRFSAERPKGSFSTLEIQRTEQGDSAMYLCASSLTGIIEQFFGPGTRLTVL.

The chain's CDR3 is CASSELATGTGLDEQYF. The CDR3 nucleotides read TGTGCCAGCAGTGAATTGGCCACCGGGACAGGGCTCGACGAGCAGTACTTC. The chain links TRBV2 to TRBJ2-7; TRBD1 matches at 9 bases. Germline V gives CDR1 SNHLY, CDR2 FYNNEI. The CDR3 loop spans 17 amino acids. V dropped 2 bases and J dropped 5; count of bases not matched to a gene: 13.

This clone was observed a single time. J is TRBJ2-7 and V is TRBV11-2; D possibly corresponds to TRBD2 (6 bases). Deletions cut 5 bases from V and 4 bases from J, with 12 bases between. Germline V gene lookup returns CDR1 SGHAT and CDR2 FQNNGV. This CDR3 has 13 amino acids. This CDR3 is CASSPGTWYEQYV. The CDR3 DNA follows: TGTGCCAGCAGCCCCGGGACTTGGTACGAGCAGTACGTC.

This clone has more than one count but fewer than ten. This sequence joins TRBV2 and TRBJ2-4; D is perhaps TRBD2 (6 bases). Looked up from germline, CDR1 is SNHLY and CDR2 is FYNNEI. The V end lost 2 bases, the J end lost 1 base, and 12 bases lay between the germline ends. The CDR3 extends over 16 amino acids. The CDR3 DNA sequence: TGTGCCAGCAGTGAACCGCGGGGTACGGCCAAAAACATTCAGTACTTC. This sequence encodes CASSEPRGTAKNIQYF.